The rows below give T cell receptor beta chains drawn from one sample of a study of T cell responses to AZD1222 COVID-19 vaccine. Measured with immunoSEQ multiplex PCR; TCRdb has only the in-frame clones, and not every one. The data hold 98,000 or so clones, with around nine tenths observed a single time. This material consisted of peripheral blood, taken 28 days after the second dose of the MenACWY control vaccine. These receptors were obtained from an adult who received the MenACWY meningococcal vaccine as a control. Both conserved end residues are part of each CDR3. The order of the fields is clone size, J gene, D gene, V gene, CDR3 DNA, CDR3 protein. D genes are given only for firm matches. Clone size is shown for a subset of rows, as once, few, many or a class of expanded clone.

size: once
J: TRBJ1-2
D: -
V: TRBV13
DNA: TGTGCCAGCAGCTTAGGCCGGGGAAGATTTGGCTATGGCTACACCTTC
CDR3: CASSLGRGRFGYGYTF

size: -
J: TRBJ1-5
D: -
V: TRBV28
DNA: TGTGCCAGCAGTTTATGGCAAGGTGTGGGCAATCAGCCCCAGCATTTT
CDR3: CASSLWQGVGNQPQHF

size: -
J: TRBJ1-4
D: TRBD1
V: TRBV30
DNA: TGTGCTACGACAGGGAGGGGAGAAAAACTGTTTTTT
CDR3: CATTGRGEKLFF

size: once
J: TRBJ2-7
D: TRBD2
V: TRBV18
DNA: TGTGCCAGCTCAGCCTCTAGCGGGGAAACCTACGAGCAGTACTTC
CDR3: CASSASSGETYEQYF

size: -
J: TRBJ2-1
D: -
V: TRBV6-5
DNA: TGTGCCAGCAGCGGCGCCTACAGGGGAGGCGAGCAGTTCTTC
CDR3: CASSGAYRGGEQFF

size: -
J: TRBJ2-1
D: -
V: TRBV9
DNA: TGTGCCAGCAGCGCCGTAGTACGGGGAGGGGACAGGACCTACAATGAGCAGTTCTTC
CDR3: CASSAVVRGGDRTYNEQFF

size: -
J: TRBJ2-7
D: -
V: TRBV12-3/TRBV12-4
DNA: TGTGCCAGCAGTTTGGGACCCCACTACGAGCAGTACTTC
CDR3: CASSLGPHYEQYF

size: -
J: TRBJ2-7
D: -
V: TRBV28
DNA: TGTGCCAGCAGTTTATCGGTACAGGCCTACGCAGTCGAGCAGTACTTC
CDR3: CASSLSVQAYAVEQYF

size: -
J: TRBJ1-5
D: -
V: TRBV7-6
DNA: TGTGCCAGCACCTTAGGTATGGGGGAGGATCAGCCCCAGCATTTT
CDR3: CASTLGMGEDQPQHF

size: -
J: TRBJ1-6
D: -
V: TRBV28
DNA: TGTGCCAGCAGTTTACGACGGATCAACTCACCCCTCCACTTT
CDR3: CASSLRRINSPLHF

size: -
J: TRBJ1-2
D: -
V: TRBV7-2
DNA: TGTGCCAGCAGCTTAGTGGCAGGGACCTATGGCTACACCTTC
CDR3: CASSLVAGTYGYTF

size: -
J: TRBJ2-7
D: -
V: TRBV7-2
DNA: TGTGCCAGCAGCTTAGGCGGGGTCTCCTACGAGCAGTACTTC
CDR3: CASSLGGVSYEQYF

size: -
J: TRBJ2-1
D: -
V: TRBV7-2
DNA: TGTGCCAGCAGCTTAACTGTGAATGAGCAGTTCTTC
CDR3: CASSLTVNEQFF

size: -
J: TRBJ2-7
D: TRBD2
V: TRBV6-5
DNA: TGTGCCAGCAGTTCCGGACTAGCGGGGGACGAGCAGTACTTC
CDR3: CASSSGLAGDEQYF

size: -
J: TRBJ1-3
D: -
V: TRBV18
DNA: TGTGCCAGCTCAATCAACTCTGGAAACACCATATATTTT
CDR3: CASSINSGNTIYF

size: -
J: TRBJ1-2
D: TRBD1
V: TRBV7-2
DNA: TGTGCCAGCAGCTTAGATGGGACAGCGTCTTCCTATGGCTACACCTTC
CDR3: CASSLDGTASSYGYTF

size: -
J: TRBJ1-3
D: -
V: TRBV10-2
DNA: TGCGCCAGCAGTGAGTCCAGACGGGAGGCTGGAAACACCATATATTTT
CDR3: CASSESRREAGNTIYF

size: -
J: TRBJ1-3
D: TRBD1
V: TRBV5-1
DNA: TGCGCCAGCAGCCGGGACAGGGGAGGAAACACCATATATTTT
CDR3: CASSRDRGGNTIYF

size: -
J: TRBJ2-3
D: TRBD2
V: TRBV7-2
DNA: TGTGCCAGCAGCCCCCAGCGGGGAGGGACAGATACGCAGTATTTT
CDR3: CASSPQRGGTDTQYF

size: -
J: TRBJ2-7
D: TRBD1
V: TRBV18
DNA: TGTGCCAGCTCCCCCGGACAGGGGGACGACGAGCAGTACTTC
CDR3: CASSPGQGDDEQYF

size: -
J: TRBJ1-2
D: -
V: TRBV6-5
DNA: TGTGCCAGCAGTTCACGGGGGTCCTATGGCTACACCTTC
CDR3: CASSSRGSYGYTF

size: -
J: TRBJ1-1
D: -
V: TRBV6-6
DNA: TGTGCCAGCAGTCCCGTTGGGGGGGTGGGAATGAACACTGAAGCTTTCTTT
CDR3: CASSPVGGVGMNTEAFF

size: -
J: TRBJ2-7
D: -
V: TRBV9
DNA: TGTGCCAGCAGCCGCTTACAGGGTCCCTACGAGCAGTACTTC
CDR3: CASSRLQGPYEQYF

size: -
J: TRBJ2-1
D: TRBD1
V: TRBV15
DNA: TGTGCCACCAGCAGAGGGGGGACAGCCTACAATGAGCAGTTCTTC
CDR3: CATSRGGTAYNEQFF

size: -
J: TRBJ1-6
D: -
V: TRBV6-5
DNA: TGTGCCAGCAGTTCAGGCAGGGTGGAATCACCCCTCCACTTT
CDR3: CASSSGRVESPLHF

size: -
J: TRBJ2-4
D: TRBD1
V: TRBV2
DNA: TGTGCCAGCAGCGAAAGGACAGGGGGAAAAAACATTCAGTACTTC
CDR3: CASSERTGGKNIQYF

size: -
J: TRBJ1-2
D: TRBD1
V: TRBV3-1/TRBV3-2
DNA: TGTGCCAGCAGCCAAGTTAGACAGGGAGGCTACACCTTC
CDR3: CASSQVRQGGYTF

size: -
J: TRBJ1-5
D: -
V: TRBV6-5
DNA: TGTGCCGGCGGGAGCTTACGGAATCAGCCCCAGCATTTT
CDR3: CAGGSLRNQPQHF

size: -
J: TRBJ2-2
D: -
V: TRBV6-5
DNA: TGTGCCAGCAGTTACGGAAGAAAAGGTGGCGCCGGGGAGCTGTTTTTT
CDR3: CASSYGRKGGAGELFF

size: -
J: TRBJ2-6
D: TRBD1
V: TRBV7-3
DNA: TGTGCCAGCAGGAACAGGGGGAACTCTGGGGCCAACGTCCTGACTTTC
CDR3: CASRNRGNSGANVLTF

size: -
J: TRBJ1-2
D: TRBD1
V: TRBV5-4
DNA: TGTGCCAGCAGCTACGGGACAGCCTTTAACTATGGCTACACCTTC
CDR3: CASSYGTAFNYGYTF

size: -
J: TRBJ1-5
D: -
V: TRBV30
DNA: TGTGCCTGGAGTACGGCGCAGTCTTATAGCAATCAGCCCCAGCATTTT
CDR3: CAWSTAQSYSNQPQHF

size: -
J: TRBJ1-2
D: -
V: TRBV4-3
DNA: TGCGCCAGCAGCCAACAGGGAGGCTATGGCTACACCTTC
CDR3: CASSQQGGYGYTF

size: -
J: TRBJ1-4
D: -
V: TRBV7-2
DNA: TGTGCCAGCAGCTTAGGTCCAGGATCCGATGAAAAACTGTTTTTT
CDR3: CASSLGPGSDEKLFF

size: -
J: TRBJ2-1
D: -
V: TRBV2
DNA: TGTGCCAGCAGGTTTCAGGCGGGGGCGGGGAATGAGCAGTTCTTC
CDR3: CASRFQAGAGNEQFF

size: -
J: TRBJ2-2
D: TRBD1
V: TRBV28
DNA: TGTGCCAGCAGTCCCCGGGACAGGGGCACCGGGGAGCTGTTTTTT
CDR3: CASSPRDRGTGELFF

size: -
J: TRBJ1-4
D: -
V: TRBV6-5
DNA: TGTGCCAGCAGTTACTCTACCGGGGATTCGGGTGAAAAACTGTTTTTT
CDR3: CASSYSTGDSGEKLFF

size: -
J: TRBJ1-5
D: -
V: TRBV7-9
DNA: TGTGCCAGCAGCTTAATCAATAGCAATCAGCCCCAGCATTTT
CDR3: CASSLINSNQPQHF

size: -
J: TRBJ1-3
D: -
V: TRBV28
DNA: TGTGCCAGCAGCAACCAGGGGACTCGAAACACCATATATTTT
CDR3: CASSNQGTRNTIYF

size: -
J: TRBJ2-3
D: TRBD2
V: TRBV10-2
DNA: TGCGCCAGCAGTGCCTTCGCGGGGGGGGTCGCAGATACGCAGTATTTT
CDR3: CASSAFAGGVADTQYF

size: few
J: TRBJ1-5
D: -
V: TRBV7-3
DNA: TGTGCCAGCACCGCAGGGCGCAATCAGCCCCAGCATTTT
CDR3: CASTAGRNQPQHF

size: -
J: TRBJ2-3
D: TRBD2
V: TRBV3-1/TRBV3-2
DNA: TGTGCCAGCAGCCGGACTAGCGGGGGGGCAGATACGCAGTATTTT
CDR3: CASSRTSGGADTQYF

size: -
J: TRBJ2-3
D: -
V: TRBV2
DNA: TGTGCCAGCAGTGGGGATTTAGATACGCAGTATTTT
CDR3: CASSGDLDTQYF

size: -
J: TRBJ2-3
D: -
V: TRBV28
DNA: TGTGCCAGCAGTCCCTTCCGGGGTATCGCGGGAGATACGCAGTATTTT
CDR3: CASSPFRGIAGDTQYF

size: few
J: TRBJ1-1
D: TRBD1
V: TRBV19
DNA: TGTGCCAGTTGGGACAGGGGGCTCACTGAAGCTTTCTTT
CDR3: CASWDRGLTEAFF

size: -
J: TRBJ1-5
D: -
V: TRBV21-1
DNA: TGTGCCAGCAGCAAAGAGGGGCCCGACAGGGTGGATCAGCCCCAGCATTTT
CDR3: CASSKEGPDRVDQPQHF

size: -
J: TRBJ1-3
D: -
V: TRBV19
DNA: TGTGCCAGTAGTATAGCTGGTGGCTCTGGAAACACCATATATTTT
CDR3: CASSIAGGSGNTIYF

size: -
J: TRBJ2-1
D: -
V: TRBV28
DNA: TGTGCCAGCAGTTTAAGACTTGACAATGAGCAGTTCTTC
CDR3: CASSLRLDNEQFF